This T cell receptor beta chain was retrieved from a study of identical twins. This clonotype was seen more than once but under ten times. The ends were cut back, 4 bases at V and 5 bases at J, with 18 bases in the middle. Germline V lookup: CDR1 KGHSH, CDR2 LQKENI. This CDR3 has 15 residues. TCRdb re-derived calls from the 5' RACE reads in MiXCR, one entry per CDR3 protein. The sample consists of approximately 890,000 distinct CDR3 sequences, about 12% of them appearing once. These data were also filed under a second study, of yellow fever vaccine responses in identical twins.

This TCR came from a woman between 18 and 29 years old in good health. Sequenced sample: PBMCs. This chain connects TRBV18 to TRBJ2-7; D perhaps matches TRBD1 (6 bases). The chain's CDR3 is CASSRVRGTPHEQYF. CDR3 coding DNA: TGTGCCAGCTCACGGGTAAGGGGGACCCCCCACGAGCAGTACTTC.